This TCR beta chain was sequenced in a study of cytomegalovirus exposure and HLA in healthy donors. The study's findings and limits: There were 150 to 200 TCR beta chains listed as cytomegalovirus-associated. In an earlier analysis, productive rearrangement rates for most beta V segments clustered near 87% or 30%.

With 60 Vbeta and 13 Jbeta primers, the PCR was carried out. Assay: immunoSEQ multiplex PCR; the TCRdb copy retains only in-frame clones and omits some. The repertoire includes 150,000 or so clones, roughly 80% of them detected once, and over 3% sits in the top ten. Points on this clone: The antigen remains unidentified.

Though probably carrying unrecorded immune exposures, donors were nominally healthy at sampling. The origin of this receptor is a woman aged 40 to 50 in good health and CMV-seronegative. The specimen sequenced was PBMCs.

The CDR3 coding sequence is TGTGCCAGCAGTTACTCGCAGGCTTCCTACGAGCAGTACTTC. Protein sequence: CASSYSQASYEQYF. The V call is TRBV6-6, the J call TRBJ2-7; D gene uncertain. The CDR3 runs 14 residues. The V gene's germline CDR1 is MNHNY and CDR2 SVGAGI (reference sequence). The V end was cut by 0 bases, the J end by 1 base, with 7 bases between.